Here is one T cell receptor beta chain with its context. The antigen is unknown. These data come from a study of beta chain features in type 1 diabetes. Using CD45RO/CCR7/CD25/CD127/CD95/CD27, CD4+ naive, central memory, regulatory and stem cell-like memory cells were sorted. Every bit of the isolated RNA underwent reverse transcription, so sequencing read expressed TCRB transcripts. TCRdb keeps only in-frame clones here, not all; method: immunoSEQ multiplex PCR. The repertoire has tens of thousands of clones, more than 65% of them found once; the top ten carry 1.1%. Study results and limitations: The similarity of naive, central memory and Treg TCRB repertoires appeared greater among patients than among healthy donors. Possibly, sequencing cDNA over-represented cells that had high TCR expression levels. TCRB CDR3 length was moderately but significantly reduced in all four CD4+ subsets of Type 1 diabetes patients. PCR may have favored shorter templates equally in patients and controls.

Germline V CDR1 and CDR2: MDHEN, SYDVKM. The trim removed 4 bases at V and 0 bases at J, leaving 9 bases unmatched. The CDR3 loop spans 17 amino acids. Sample: stem cell memory CD4+ T cells from blood. The V gene is TRBV28, the J gene TRBJ1-5; 7 nucleotides match TRBD1. This clonotype originated in a woman in her thirties or forties with type 1 diabetes. In nucleotides, the CDR3 is TGTGCCAGCAGTTCTCCCAGGGGGGAAGATAGCAATCAGCCCCAGCATTTT. The encoded protein is CASSSPRGEDSNQPQHF.